This T cell receptor beta chain comes out of a study of blood T cell repertoires in COVID-19. About the study: The United States, Italy and Spain were the sources of the acute and convalescent COVID-19 samples. T cells, B-cell-depleted T cells, or PBMCs supplied cDNA or gDNA.

The authors' processing: Nucleated cell number was recorded as an estimate derived from reference gene primer amplification. Sequencing used immunoSEQ multiplex PCR; TCRdb keeps in-frame clones, though not all of them. V and J calls and clone size are those listed in that table; D and trimming were worked out from the DNA. The repertoire includes about 120,000 clones, around 82% of them detected once, and roughly 12% sits in the top ten. From germline, CDR1 is LNHDA and CDR2 SQIVND (reference sequence). This CDR3 has 15 residues. Trimming cost V 3 bases and J 0 bases, with 8 bases left between them. The TCR sequence derives from a human donor in a cohort sampled during active COVID-19. V is TRBV19 and J is TRBJ1-4; D is unclear. The sequencing sample was made of peripheral blood. The CDR3 region has the DNA TGTGCCAGTAGTATCGTGGAGGCAACTAATGAAAAACTGTTTTTT. It codes for CASSIVEATNEKLFF.